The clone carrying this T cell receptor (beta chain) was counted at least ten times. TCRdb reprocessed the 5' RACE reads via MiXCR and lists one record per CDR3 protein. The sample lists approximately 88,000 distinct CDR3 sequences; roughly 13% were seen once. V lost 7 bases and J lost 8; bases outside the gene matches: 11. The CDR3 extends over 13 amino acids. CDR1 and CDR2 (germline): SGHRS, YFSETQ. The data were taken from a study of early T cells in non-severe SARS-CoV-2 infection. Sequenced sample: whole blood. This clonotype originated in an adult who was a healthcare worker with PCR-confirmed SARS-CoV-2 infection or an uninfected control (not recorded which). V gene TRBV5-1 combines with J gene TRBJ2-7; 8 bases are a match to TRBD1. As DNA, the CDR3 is TGCGCCAGCGCGATAACGACAGGGGCTAAGCAGTACTTC. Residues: CASAITTGAKQYF.